Listed here are 10 T cell receptor beta chains from one sample, sequenced in a study of cytomegalovirus exposure and HLA in healthy donors. Primers: 60 Vbeta forward and 13 Jbeta reverse. Method: immunoSEQ multiplex PCR; TCRdb's copy keeps in-frame clones and lacks some. The data contain tens of thousands of clones, more than 65% of them singletons. Sample: PBMCs. These TCRs come from a man between 60 and 75 years old in good health and CMV-seronegative.

The chain has TRBV10-3 and TRBJ1-1; tentative D call: TRBD1 (6 bases). CDR1 and CDR2 from the germline V gene are ENHRY and SYGVKD. The V end lost 3 bases, the J end lost 4 bases, and 15 bases lay between the germline ends. This CDR3 spans 15 amino acids. The CDR3 DNA sequence: TGTGCCATCAGTGAAGGGGGAGCCTTGGGCACTGAAGCTTTCTTT. Translation: CAISEGGALGTEAFF.

The sample holds many counts of this clone. The V and J genes are TRBV6-1 and TRBJ1-2; 7 bases align to TRBD1. Germline CDR1 MNHNS, CDR2 SASEGT. This CDR3 is 13 amino acids long. J lost 5 bases, V lost 4 bases, and 4 bases had no gene match. CDR3 amino acids: CASSVGTEYGYTF. The CDR3 DNA sequence: TGTGCCAGCAGTGTTGGGACAGAGTATGGCTACACCTTC.

The chain combines TRBV5-1 with TRBJ2-3, with TRBD2 matching 13 bases. This CDR3 is 16 amino acids long. V lost 4 bases to trimming and J lost 2 bases; unmatched junction nucleotides: 4. Germline-derived CDR1 and CDR2 are SGHRS and YFSETQ. The CDR3 nucleotides read TGCGCCAGCAGCGGGGGACTAGCGGGATTCACAGATACGCAGTATTTT. Protein product: CASSGGLAGFTDTQYF.

The rearrangement joins TRBV19 to TRBJ2-1, with 10 bases fitting TRBD2. CDR3 size: 16 residues. V was pared by 9 bases and J by 2 bases, with 10 bases of the junction left unmatched. The germline V gene encodes CDR1 LNHDA and CDR2 SQIVND (reference sequence). The CDR3 loop reads CASRTSGDLTYNEQFF. The CDR3 bases are TGTGCCAGCAGGACTAGCGGCGATTTAACCTACAATGAGCAGTTCTTC.

V usage is TRBV14 and J usage is TRBJ2-7; tentatively, D is TRBD1 (5 bases). The CDR3 totals 16 residues. The germline V and J ends were trimmed by 5 bases and 7 bases, with 24 bases remaining between them. The germline V gene encodes CDR1 SGHDN and CDR2 FVKESK. CDR3 DNA: TGTGCCAGCAGCTCTCGTCCCGGACACCCTGCGGTAGAGCAGTACTTC. This encodes CASSSRPGHPAVEQYF.

The chain links TRBV19 to TRBJ1-5; D gene uncertain. Germline V CDR1 and CDR2: LNHDA, SQIVND (reference sequence). The CDR3 extends over 14 amino acids. Trimming stripped 7 bases from V and 7 bases from J, with 17 bases between. The CDR3 loop reads CASIGIGDWQPQHF. CDR3 DNA: TGTGCCAGTATCGGTATCGGGGATTGGCAGCCCCAGCATTTT. The whole variable domain, remainder taken from reference TRBV19 and TRBJ1-5, is DGGITQSPKYLFRKEGQNVTLSCEQNLNHDAMYWYRQDPGQGLRLIYYSQIVNDFQKGDIAEGYSVSREKKESFPLTVTSAQKNPTAFYLCASIGIGDWQPQHFGDGTRLSIL.

In its sample, this clone was seen once. V and J are TRBV19 and TRBJ2-2, with 7 bases lining up with TRBD1. With V trimmed by 10 bases and J by 6 bases, 14 bases remained unmatched. The CDR3 length is 15 residues. The germline V gene encodes CDR1 LNHDA and CDR2 SQIVND (reference sequence). DNA for the CDR3: TGTGCCACATTTTCGCTAGACAGGGCGGCCGGGGAGCTGTTTTTT. As protein: CATFSLDRAAGELFF.

The V gene is TRBV10-3, the J gene TRBJ1-1; 10 nucleotides match TRBD1. CDR3 length: 18 residues. Per the germline V gene, CDR1 is ENHRY and CDR2 is SYGVKD. V lost 5 bases, J lost 5 bases, and 17 bases stayed unmatched. Here the CDR3 reads CAISPVAGTGASGTEAFF. CDR3 bases: TGTGCCATCAGTCCCGTAGCCGGGACAGGGGCCTCGGGGACTGAAGCTTTCTTT.

The gene calls are TRBV2 and TRBJ1-6, with 7 positions matching TRBD1. The CDR3 length is 13 residues. CDR1 is SNHLY, CDR2 FYNNEI, per germline. V was clipped by 4 bases and J by 18 bases; unmatched bases: 12. In DNA, the CDR3 is TGTGCCAGCAGTGCATTCGACAGGGAACTCCCCCACTTT. Amino acid sequence: CASSAFDRELPHF.

In its sample, this clone was seen once. The genes are TRBV7-2 and TRBJ2-2, with 7 bases aligning to TRBD2. V lost 2 bases, J lost 4 bases, and 4 bases stayed unmatched. In germline, CDR1 is SGHTA, CDR2 FQGNSA. The CDR3 loop spans 15 amino acids. Here the CDR3 DNA reads TGTGCCAGCAGCTTACCAGCGGGGCTCACCGGGGAGCTGTTTTTT. Amino acids: CASSLPAGLTGELFF.